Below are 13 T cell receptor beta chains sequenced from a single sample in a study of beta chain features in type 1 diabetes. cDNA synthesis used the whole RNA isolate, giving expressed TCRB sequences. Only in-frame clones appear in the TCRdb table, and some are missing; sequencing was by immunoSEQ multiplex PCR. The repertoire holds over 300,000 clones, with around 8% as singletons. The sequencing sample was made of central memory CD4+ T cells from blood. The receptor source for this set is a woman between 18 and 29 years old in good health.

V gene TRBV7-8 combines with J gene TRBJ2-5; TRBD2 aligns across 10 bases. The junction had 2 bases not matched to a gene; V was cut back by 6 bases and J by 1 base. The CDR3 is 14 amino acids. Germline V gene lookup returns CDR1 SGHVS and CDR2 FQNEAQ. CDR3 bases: TGTGCCAGCAGACGGACTAGCGGCCAAGAGACCCAGTACTTC. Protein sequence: CASRRTSGQETQYF.

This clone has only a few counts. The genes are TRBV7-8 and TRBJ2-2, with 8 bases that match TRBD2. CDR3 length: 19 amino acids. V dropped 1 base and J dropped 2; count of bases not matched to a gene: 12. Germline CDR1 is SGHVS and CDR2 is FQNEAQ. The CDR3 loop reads CASSLGATSGSTNTGELFF. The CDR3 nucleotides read TGTGCCAGCAGCTTAGGGGCGACAAGCGGGAGTACTAACACCGGGGAGCTGTTTTTT.

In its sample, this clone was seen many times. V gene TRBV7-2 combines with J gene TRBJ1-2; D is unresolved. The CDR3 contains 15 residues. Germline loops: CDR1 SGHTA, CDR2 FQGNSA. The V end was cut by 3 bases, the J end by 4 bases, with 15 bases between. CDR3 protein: CASSLGPTNSYGYTF. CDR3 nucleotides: TGTGCCAGCAGCTTGGGCCCAACCAATTCCTATGGCTACACCTTC.

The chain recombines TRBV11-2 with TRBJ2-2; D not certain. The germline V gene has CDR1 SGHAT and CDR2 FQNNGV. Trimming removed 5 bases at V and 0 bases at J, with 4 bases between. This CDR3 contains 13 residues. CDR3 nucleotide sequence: TGTGCCAGCAGCCCCTCGAACACCGGGGAGCTGTTTTTT. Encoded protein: CASSPSNTGELFF.

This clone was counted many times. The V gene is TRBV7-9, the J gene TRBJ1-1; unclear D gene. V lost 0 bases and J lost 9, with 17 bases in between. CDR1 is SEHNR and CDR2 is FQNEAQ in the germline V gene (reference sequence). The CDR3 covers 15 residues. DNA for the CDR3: TGTGCCAGCAGCTTAGCGCCGGCCGGGGAAGGGAAAGCTTTCTTT. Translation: CASSLAPAGEGKAFF. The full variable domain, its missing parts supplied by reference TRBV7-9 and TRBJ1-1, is DTGVSQNPRHKITKRGQNVTFRCDPISEHNRLYWYRQTLGQGPEFLTYFQNEAQLEKSRLLSDRFSAERPKGSFSTLEIQRTEQGDSAMYLCASSLAPAGEGKAFFGQGTRLTVV.

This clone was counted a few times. This CDR3 reads CASSQGTGANTIYF. CDR3 DNA sequence: TGCGCCAGCAGCCAAGGGACAGGGGCAAACACCATATATTTT. This chain links TRBV4-3 with TRBJ1-3, with 9 bases matching TRBD1. The CDR3 covers 14 residues. In germline, CDR1 is LGHNA, CDR2 YSLEER. J lost 6 bases, V lost 1 base, and 1 base had no gene match.

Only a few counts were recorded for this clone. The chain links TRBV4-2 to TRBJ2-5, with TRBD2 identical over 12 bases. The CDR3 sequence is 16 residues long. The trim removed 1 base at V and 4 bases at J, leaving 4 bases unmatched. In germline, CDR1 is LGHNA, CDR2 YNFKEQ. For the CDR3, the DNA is TGTGCCAGCAGCCAAGGACTAGCGGGAGAGGGAGAGACCCAGTACTTC. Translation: CASSQGLAGEGETQYF.

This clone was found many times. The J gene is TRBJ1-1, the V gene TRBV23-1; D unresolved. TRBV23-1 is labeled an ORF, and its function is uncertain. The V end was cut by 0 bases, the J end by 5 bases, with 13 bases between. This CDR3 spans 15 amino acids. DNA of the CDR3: TGCGCCAGCAGTCAATCGGGGATCTCGAGGACTGAAGCTTTCTTT. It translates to CASSQSGISRTEAFF.

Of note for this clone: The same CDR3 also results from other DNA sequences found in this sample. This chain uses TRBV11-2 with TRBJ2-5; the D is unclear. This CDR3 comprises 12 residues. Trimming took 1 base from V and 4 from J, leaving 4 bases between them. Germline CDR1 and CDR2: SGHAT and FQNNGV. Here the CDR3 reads CASSLVLETQYF. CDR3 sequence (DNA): TGTGCCAGCAGCTTAGTCTTAGAGACCCAGTACTTC. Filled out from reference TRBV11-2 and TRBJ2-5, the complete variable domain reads EAGVAQSPRYKIIEKRQSVAFWCNPISGHATLYWYQQILGQGPKLLIQFQNNGVVDDSQLPKDRFSAERLKGVDSTLKIQPAKLEDSAVYLCASSLVLETQYFGPGTRLLVL.

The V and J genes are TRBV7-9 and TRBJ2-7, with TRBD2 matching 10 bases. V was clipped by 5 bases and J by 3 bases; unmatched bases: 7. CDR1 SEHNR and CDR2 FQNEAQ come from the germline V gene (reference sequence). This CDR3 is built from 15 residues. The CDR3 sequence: CASSRRPSGSYEQYF. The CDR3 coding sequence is TGTGCCAGCAGCAGACGACCTAGCGGGAGCTACGAGCAGTACTTC.

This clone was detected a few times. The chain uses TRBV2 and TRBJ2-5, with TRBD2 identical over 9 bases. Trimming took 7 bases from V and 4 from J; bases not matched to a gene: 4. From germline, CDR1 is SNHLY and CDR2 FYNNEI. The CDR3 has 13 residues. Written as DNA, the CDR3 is TGTGCCAGCATGCGGGAGGGCCGAGAGACCCAGTACTTC. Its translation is CASMREGRETQYF.

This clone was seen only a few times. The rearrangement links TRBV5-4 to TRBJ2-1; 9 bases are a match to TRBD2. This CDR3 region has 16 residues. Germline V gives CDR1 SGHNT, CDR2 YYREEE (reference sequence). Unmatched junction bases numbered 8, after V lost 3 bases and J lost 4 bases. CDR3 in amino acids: CASSSSTSGTYNEQFF. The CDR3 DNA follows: TGTGCCAGCAGCTCTTCGACTAGCGGAACTTACAATGAGCAGTTCTTC.

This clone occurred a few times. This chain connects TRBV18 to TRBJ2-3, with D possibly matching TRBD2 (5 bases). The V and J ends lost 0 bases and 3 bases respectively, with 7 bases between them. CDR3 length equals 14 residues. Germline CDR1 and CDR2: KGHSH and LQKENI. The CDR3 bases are TGTGCCAGCTCACCACCTCTAGCAACAGATACGCAGTATTTT. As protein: CASSPPLATDTQYF.